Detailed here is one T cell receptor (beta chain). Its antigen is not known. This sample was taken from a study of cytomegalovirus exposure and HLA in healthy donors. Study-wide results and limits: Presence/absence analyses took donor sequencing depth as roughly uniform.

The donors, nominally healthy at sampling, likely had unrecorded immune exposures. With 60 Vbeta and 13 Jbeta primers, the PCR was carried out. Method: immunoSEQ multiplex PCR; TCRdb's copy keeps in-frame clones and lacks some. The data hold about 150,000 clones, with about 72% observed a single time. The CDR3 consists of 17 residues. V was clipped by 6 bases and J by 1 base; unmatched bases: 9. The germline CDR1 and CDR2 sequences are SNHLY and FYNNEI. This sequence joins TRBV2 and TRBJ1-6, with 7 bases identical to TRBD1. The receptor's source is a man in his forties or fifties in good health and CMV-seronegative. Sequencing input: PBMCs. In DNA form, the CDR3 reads TGTGCCAGCAGCCTCGAGACAGGGCCTTCCTATAATTCACCCCTCCACTTT. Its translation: CASSLETGPSYNSPLHF.